This T cell receptor (beta chain) is from a study of shared clonotypes between healthy human individuals. Overall study: Researchers assigned three CD4 naive, three CD4 memory, two CD8 naive and one CD8 memory plate to each donor.

Germline loops: CDR1 ENHRY, CDR2 SYGVKD. Trimming removed 6 bases from V and 2 bases from J, with 18 bases in between. This CDR3 is 16 amino acids long. HIV-negative, healthy adults without recent acute infections or vaccinations were the donors. Per sorted-subset replicate PCR, input was roughly 220 ng DNA, representing tens of thousands of T cell genomes. The method was immunoSEQ multiplex PCR; TCRdb's version includes in-frame clones alone and lacks a portion of them. The sample holds 550,000 to 800,000 clones, 74% seen once. Findings and limits, study-wide: Approximately 5.1% was the fraction of naive CD4 clonotypes found shared across several donors.

Comment on this clone: Antigen unknown.

This sequence joins TRBV10-3 and TRBJ2-3; perhaps TRBD2 as D (5 bases). Sequencing was carried out using memory CD4+ T cells sorted from blood. The sample's subset: CD45RA-negative fraction. The receptor's source is a woman in her twenties or thirties in good health. CDR3 amino acids: CAIRGRTDGITDTQYF. The CDR3 bases are TGTGCCATCAGAGGGAGAACGGACGGAATCACAGATACGCAGTATTTT.